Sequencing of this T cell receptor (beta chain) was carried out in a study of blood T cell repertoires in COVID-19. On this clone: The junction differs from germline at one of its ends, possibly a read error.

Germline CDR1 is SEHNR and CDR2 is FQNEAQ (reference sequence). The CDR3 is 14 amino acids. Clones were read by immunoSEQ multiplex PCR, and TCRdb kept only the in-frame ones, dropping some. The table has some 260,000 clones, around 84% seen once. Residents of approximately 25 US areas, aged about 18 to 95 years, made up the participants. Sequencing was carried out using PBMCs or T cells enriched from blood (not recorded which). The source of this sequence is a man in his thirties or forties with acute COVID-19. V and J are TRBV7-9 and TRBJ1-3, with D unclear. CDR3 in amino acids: CATSLSGYGNTIYF. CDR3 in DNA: TGTGCCACCAGCTTATCGGGGTATGGGAACACCATATATTTT.